Included here is one T cell receptor beta chain sequence, with context. The data are from a study of OX40 agonist ivuxolimab in advanced cancers. V was shortened by 0 bases and J by 5 bases, with 14 bases between the two germline ends. The CDR3 contains 15 residues. CDR1 and CDR2 from the germline V gene are SGHRS and YFSETQ. Generated by immunoSEQ multiplex PCR, the TCRdb table keeps only in-frame clones and is missing some. This table holds tens of thousands of clones, 75% to 90% found once. The sequences come from CD4+ or CD8+ T cells sorted from blood, collected in a trial of the OX40 agonist ivuxolimab. This TCR was sampled from an adult with an advanced solid tumor such as melanoma, head and neck, liver or kidney cancer. The rearrangement uses TRBV5-1 and TRBJ1-2; TRBD1 might be the D (6 bases). CDR3 region: CASSLGYRVEYGYTF. For the CDR3, the DNA is TGCGCCAGCAGCTTGGGCTACAGGGTAGAGTATGGCTACACCTTC.